The clone carrying this T cell receptor (beta chain) was seen a handful of times. The data are from a study of T-cell reconstitution after alpha-beta-depleted transplantation in children. The CDR3 contains 11 residues. Trimming stripped 3 bases from V and 11 bases from J, with 13 bases between. From germline, CDR1 is SQVTM and CDR2 ANQGSEA. Unique molecular identifiers were incorporated into the prepared TCRbeta library. One entry per CDR3 protein results from TCRdb running MiXCR on the PCR reads. Of 500,000 to 600,000 distinct CDR3 sequences in the sample, over 25% were seen once. This receptor was identified in a human donor who donated a stem cell graft to a child with aplastic anemia. Sequencing was performed on PBMCs from the stem cell graft donor, taken from the stem cell graft. The chain has TRBV29-1 and TRBJ1-1; no firm D call. CDR3 amino acids: CSVDLGVAAFF. The CDR3 DNA reads as TGCAGCGTTGATTTGGGCGTCGCGGCTTTCTTT.